A single sample gave rise to the 26 T cell receptor beta chains below, sequenced in a study of siplizumab effects on memory and regulatory T cells. Only in-frame clones appear in the TCRdb table, and some are missing; sequencing was by immunoSEQ multiplex PCR. Seen here are more than 85,000 clones, just over 90% observed once, and the top ten hold 0.55% to 0.95%. The sample consisted of Tregs sorted from blood. These receptors were collected from a human donor in good health.

The chain links TRBV7-2 to TRBJ1-2; D is uncertain. V gave up 4 bases and J gave up 8 bases, with 26 bases separating them. CDR3 length: 17 amino acids. CDR1 SGHTA and CDR2 FQGNSA come from the germline V gene. CDR3 nucleotides: TGTGCCAGCAGCTCGTCGAGGACCGCCGCTAAGTTTTGGGGCTACACCTTC. Translation: CASSSSRTAAKFWGYTF.

The genes are TRBV28 and TRBJ1-4; 8 bases match TRBD1. The CDR3 extends over 15 amino acids. With 5 bases clipped from V and 8 bases from J, the junction kept 10 bases outside the gene matches. From germline, CDR1 is MDHEN and CDR2 SYDVKM. The CDR3 sequence is CASSQTGVELEKLFF. The CDR3 nucleotides are TGTGCCAGCAGTCAGACAGGGGTTGAGCTGGAAAAACTGTTTTTT.

This clone was counted a single time. The rearrangement links TRBV7-3 to TRBJ1-4, with a possible D match to TRBD1 (5 bases). Germline lookup yields CDR1 SGHTA and CDR2 FQGTGA. V lost 1 base, J lost 5 bases, and 8 bases lay in between. This CDR3 comprises 14 residues. CDR3 DNA: TGTGCCAGCAGCTTAAGGGGCCCGAATGAAAAACTGTTTTTT. Protein: CASSLRGPNEKLFF.

The CDR3 region is CASTLGGGRSETQYF. Here the CDR3 DNA reads TGTGCCAGTACACTAGGTGGGGGGAGGTCGGAGACCCAGTACTTC. The rearrangement joins TRBV9 to TRBJ2-5, with D tentatively TRBD2 (6 bases). Looked up from germline, CDR1 is SGDLS and CDR2 is YYNGEE. The CDR3 loop spans 15 amino acids. V was clipped by 8 bases and J by 5 bases, with 22 bases between them.

The CDR3 loop reads CASSITLAGRGTDTQYF. As DNA, the CDR3 is TGTGCCAGTAGTATAACTCTGGCCGGGAGGGGCACAGATACGCAGTATTTT. The V call is TRBV19, the J call TRBJ2-3; 8 nucleotides agree with TRBD2. CDR1 LNHDA and CDR2 SQIVND come from the germline V gene (reference sequence). This CDR3 contains 17 residues. V was pared by 2 bases and J by 1 base, with 8 bases of the junction left unmatched.

The J gene is TRBJ1-5, the V gene TRBV10-3; unclear D gene. The ends were cut back, 2 bases at V and 1 base at J, with 3 bases in the middle. This CDR3 has 13 residues. Germline V CDR1 and CDR2: ENHRY, SYGVKD. The CDR3 loop is CAISENSNQPQHF. DNA for the CDR3: TGTGCCATCAGTGAGAACAGCAATCAGCCCCAGCATTTT.

Notes on this clone: Other DNA sequences in this specimen translate into the identical CDR3. The rearrangement joins TRBV9 to TRBJ2-3; no clear D gene. CDR3 size: 13 residues. Germline lookup yields CDR1 SGDLS and CDR2 YYNGEE. V was cut by 2 bases and J by 0 bases, with 4 bases left in between. The CDR3: CASSVGSTDTQYF. DNA of the CDR3: TGTGCCAGCAGCGTCGGGAGCACAGATACGCAGTATTTT.

The chain combines TRBV5-1 with TRBJ2-3; D is ambiguous. V lost 0 bases, J lost 2 bases, and 7 bases lay in between. This CDR3 is 14 amino acids long. Germline V gene sequence: CDR1 SGHRS, CDR2 YFSETQ. CDR3 nucleotide sequence: TGCGCCAGCAGCTTGGGACATTACACAGATACGCAGTATTTT. Its protein product is CASSLGHYTDTQYF.

The chain has TRBV11-2 and TRBJ2-7; 7 bases match TRBD1. The V segment lost 8 bases and the J segment 6 bases; nucleotides outside the gene matches: 10. CDR3 length: 13 residues. Germline lookup yields CDR1 SGHAT and CDR2 FQNNGV. The CDR3 nucleotides read TGTGCCAGCGCTAAGACAGGGATAAGCGAGCAGTACTTC. Translating it yields CASAKTGISEQYF.

CDR3 coding DNA: TGTGCCATCAGACCGGGAAACCCTAACTATGGCTACACCTTC. It codes for CAIRPGNPNYGYTF. The chain joins TRBV10-3 to TRBJ1-2; the D is unclear. The CDR3 length is 14 residues. V was shortened by 6 bases and J by 0 bases, with 11 bases between the two germline ends. Germline CDR1 ENHRY, CDR2 SYGVKD.

V usage is TRBV5-6 and J usage is TRBJ1-2; no clear D gene. The CDR3 loop spans 14 amino acids. With 0 bases removed from V and 3 bases from J, the gap between germline ends came to 9 bases. Germline-derived CDR1 and CDR2 are SGHDT and YYEEEE. The CDR3 DNA sequence: TGTGCCAGCAGCTTGGGACTGACCCACTATGGCTACACCTTC. It specifies CASSLGLTHYGYTF.

The V call is TRBV29-1, the J call TRBJ1-1; D perhaps matches TRBD1 (6 bases). There are 14 residues in the CDR3. Trimming removed 6 bases at V and 1 base at J, with 15 bases between. In germline, CDR1 is SQVTM, CDR2 ANQGSEA. DNA for the CDR3: TGCAGCGTCAATGGGGCAGGGGCGAACACTGAAGCTTTCTTT. It specifies CSVNGAGANTEAFF.

This clone was counted once. The gene calls are TRBV2 and TRBJ1-1, with D unclear. Germline loops: CDR1 SNHLY, CDR2 FYNNEI. Trimming cost V 2 bases and J 3 bases, with 7 bases left between them. The CDR3 runs to 13 residues. Written as DNA, the CDR3 is TGTGCCAGCAGTGAACGGAGATACACTGAAGCTTTCTTT. Amino acids: CASSERRYTEAFF. The variable domain in full, with the rest retrieved from reference TRBV2 and TRBJ1-1, is EPEVTQTPSHQVTQMGQEVILRCVPISNHLYFYWYRQILGQKVEFLVSFYNNEISEKSEIFDDQFSVERPDGSNFTLKIRSTKLEDSAMYFCASSERRYTEAFFGQGTRLTVV.

The chain is built from TRBV7-6 and TRBJ1-6; a possible D gene is TRBD1 (5 bases). The CDR3 runs 18 residues. V was clipped by 0 bases and J by 5 bases, with 17 bases between them. CDR1 and CDR2 (germline): SGHVS, FNYEAQ. The CDR3 region has the DNA TGTGCCAGCAGCTTAGCATCGCACGGATGGGGGAATAATTCACCCCTCCACTTT. As protein: CASSLASHGWGNNSPLHF.

This chain links TRBV7-6 with TRBJ2-3; 7 positions match TRBD2. J gave up 8 bases and V 1 base, and 15 bases lay outside the gene matches. Germline values: CDR1 SGHVS, CDR2 FNYEAQ. CDR3 length equals 17 residues. DNA for the CDR3: TGTGCCAGCAGCTTAGTAGGGGTGGGACTATATGAGGGTACGCAGTATTTT. Protein product: CASSLVGVGLYEGTQYF.

This chain uses TRBV7-9 with TRBJ2-6; no firm D call. V dropped 5 bases and J dropped 5 bases, with 7 bases sitting between them. The CDR3 loop spans 13 amino acids. Looked up from germline, CDR1 is SEHNR and CDR2 is FQNEAQ (reference sequence). As DNA, the CDR3 is TGTGCCAGCAGCCCCCGGAGGGCCAACGTCCTGACTTTC. Its translation: CASSPRRANVLTF.

V is TRBV5-1 and J is TRBJ1-1, with D maybe TRBD1 (5 bases). The length of the CDR3 is 14 residues. Germline-derived CDR1 and CDR2 are SGHRS and YFSETQ. V gave up 5 bases and J gave up 0 bases, with 11 bases separating them. The CDR3 loop reads CASRPGTVNTEAFF. The CDR3, as DNA: TGCGCCAGCAGGCCCGGGACGGTGAACACTGAAGCTTTCTTT.

The CDR3 reads CASSLSGGEKLFF. CDR3 DNA: TGTGCCAGCAGCTTATCGGGGGGAGAAAAACTGTTTTTT. The chain links TRBV7-9 to TRBJ1-4; tentatively, D is TRBD1 (5 bases). Trimming took 2 bases from V and 8 from J, leaving 9 bases between them. CDR1 SEHNR and CDR2 FQNEAQ come from the germline V gene (reference sequence). The CDR3 is made up of 13 amino acids.

The rearrangement links TRBV7-9 to TRBJ2-4; 7 nucleotides agree with TRBD2. There are 16 residues in the CDR3. Germline V CDR1 and CDR2: SEHNR, FQNEAQ (reference sequence). V lost 1 base and J lost 0; bases outside the gene matches: 3. The CDR3 DNA reads TGTGCCAGCAGCTTAGTGGGAGGGATAGCCAAAAACATTCAGTACTTC. Translated, it gives CASSLVGGIAKNIQYF.

The chain links TRBV10-3 to TRBJ2-5; 11 nucleotides match TRBD1. The CDR3 extends over 15 amino acids. Germline-derived CDR1 and CDR2 are ENHRY and SYGVKD. The trim removed 6 bases at V and 4 bases at J, leaving 7 bases unmatched. CDR3 region: CAIRRTGGMGETQYF. The CDR3 DNA reads as TGTGCCATCAGGAGGACAGGGGGCATGGGAGAGACCCAGTACTTC.

The rearrangement joins TRBV6-6 to TRBJ1-4; possible D gene TRBD1, 5 bases. Deletions cut 0 bases from V and 8 bases from J, with 7 bases between. This CDR3 spans 13 amino acids. Germline lookup yields CDR1 MNHNY and CDR2 SVGAGI (reference sequence). CDR3 in amino acids: CASSYSNREKLFF. The CDR3 nucleotides are TGTGCCAGCAGTTACTCGAACAGGGAAAAACTGTTTTTT.

This clone was observed once. J is TRBJ1-4 and V is TRBV18; maybe TRBD1 (6 bases). V shed 5 bases and J shed 11 bases, with 12 bases lying between them. The length of the CDR3 is 12 residues. Germline CDR1 and CDR2: KGHSH and LQKENI. The chain's CDR3 is CASSIQGGKLFF. The CDR3 DNA reads TGTGCCAGCTCAATACAGGGCGGGAAACTGTTTTTT.

This clone was seen a single time. The CDR3 sequence is CASSRRLAGLGEQFF. The CDR3 nucleotides read TGTGCCAGCAGCCGTAGACTAGCGGGATTGGGTGAGCAGTTCTTC. The gene calls are TRBV5-4 and TRBJ2-1, with 11 bases fitting TRBD2. The CDR3 totals 15 residues. Germline CDR1 and CDR2: SGHNT and YYREEE (reference sequence). V shed 4 bases, J shed 9 bases, and the junction held 9 bases outside the gene matches.

This clone showed up just once. This chain joins TRBV5-1 and TRBJ2-3; TRBD1 aligns across 9 bases. Germline trimming cut 3 bases from V and 1 base from J; bases unmatched to any gene: 3. CDR1 and CDR2 from the germline V gene are SGHRS and YFSETQ. The CDR3 is made up of 15 amino acids. CDR3 protein: CASSSTGGGTDTQYF. CDR3 coding DNA: TGCGCCAGCAGCTCGACAGGGGGAGGCACAGATACGCAGTATTTT.

The chain employs TRBV19 and TRBJ1-5; TRBD1 is a possible D gene (6 bases). Trimming pared 4 bases from V and 1 base from J, leaving 11 bases between. CDR1 is LNHDA and CDR2 is SQIVND in the germline V gene (reference sequence). The length of the CDR3 is 15 residues. The CDR3: CASSSHGTSNQPQHF. CDR3 coding DNA: TGTGCCAGTAGTAGCCACGGGACAAGCAATCAGCCCCAGCATTTT.

The V gene is TRBV7-3, the J gene TRBJ2-7; possible D gene TRBD2, 7 bases. Germline CDR1 is SGHTA and CDR2 is FQGTGA. Trimming left V 7 bases short and J 3 bases short, with 37 bases between. The CDR3 loop spans 21 amino acids. CDR3 amino acids: CASNQRWGLNPPAGCLYEQYF. CDR3 sequence (DNA): TGTGCCAGCAATCAAAGGTGGGGGCTCAACCCCCCAGCGGGATGTCTCTACGAGCAGTACTTC.